This T cell receptor beta chain came from a study of cytomegalovirus exposure and HLA in healthy donors. Study context: An analysis done earlier identified roughly 120 million unique TCR beta sequences from about 180 million T cells. Notes on the study in general: Researchers catalogued roughly 150 TCR beta chains as cytomegalovirus-associated. The authors later found TCR association rates varying by HLA locus, with DRB1 most and HLA-C fewest. Specificity of three CMV-associated chains for CMV antigens was verified in vitro.

To note about this clone: The antigen remains unidentified.

The CDR3 runs 16 residues. Germline loops: CDR1 MNHEY, CDR2 SVGAGI. The junction had 10 bases not matched to a gene; V was cut back by 0 bases and J by 6 bases. PCR used 60 Vbeta primers and 13 Jbeta primers. Profiling relied on immunoSEQ multiplex PCR, and the TCRdb table lists in-frame clones only, not all of them. The table records roughly 170,000 clones, 78% of them present only once. Sequenced: PBMCs. The chain links TRBV6-5 to TRBJ1-1; 7 nucleotides align to TRBD1. This TCR came from a woman between 50 and 59 years old in good health and CMV-seropositive. The CDR3 region is CASSYSAWGQSAEAFF. The CDR3 DNA reads as TGTGCCAGCAGTTACTCTGCTTGGGGACAGAGTGCTGAAGCTTTCTTT.